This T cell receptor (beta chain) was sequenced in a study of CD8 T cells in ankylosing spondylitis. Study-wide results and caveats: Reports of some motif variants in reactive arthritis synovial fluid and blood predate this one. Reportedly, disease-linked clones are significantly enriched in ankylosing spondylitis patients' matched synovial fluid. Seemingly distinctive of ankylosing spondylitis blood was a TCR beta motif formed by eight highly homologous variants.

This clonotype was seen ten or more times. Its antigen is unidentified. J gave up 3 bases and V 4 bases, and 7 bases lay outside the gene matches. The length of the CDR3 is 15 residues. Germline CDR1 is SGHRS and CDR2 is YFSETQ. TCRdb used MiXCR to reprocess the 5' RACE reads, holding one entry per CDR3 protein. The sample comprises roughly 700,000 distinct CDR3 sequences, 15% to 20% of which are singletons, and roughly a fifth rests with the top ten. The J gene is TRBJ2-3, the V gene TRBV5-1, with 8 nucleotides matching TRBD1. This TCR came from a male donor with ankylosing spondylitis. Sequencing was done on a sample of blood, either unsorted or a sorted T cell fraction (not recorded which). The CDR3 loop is CASSTGDRPTDTQYF. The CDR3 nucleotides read TGCGCCAGCAGCACCGGGGACAGGCCGACAGATACGCAGTATTTT.